This T cell receptor (beta chain) was documented in a study of sequential checkpoint blockade in melanoma. Study-wide background: After both sequences, patients received maintenance nivolumab. DNA from around 87 pretreatment tumor samples underwent TCRβ immunosequencing. Matched biopsies came pretreatment and at week 13 for some 22 patients. General study findings and limits: Tumor T-cell fraction and clonality correlated with PD-L1 and CD8+ counts.

Using immunoSEQ multiplex PCR, the repertoire was profiled, and TCRdb retains in-frame clones only, with some absent. Among roughly 20,000 clones, more than 25% were seen once, and the ten largest hold about 6.6%. This clone was counted a few times. The antigen remains unidentified. Treatment meaning: randomized to nivolumab then ipilimumab (arm A) or the reverse (arm B). The CDR3 runs 15 residues. The V end was cut by 2 bases, the J end by 0 bases, with 11 bases between. The germline V gene encodes CDR1 SGHRS and CDR2 YFSETQ. V is TRBV5-1 and J is TRBJ1-1; D remains unclear. This receptor was identified in a human donor with melanoma. The input for sequencing was tumor tissue (inferred from file names), taken from a patient given nivolumab and ipilimumab in sequence. Written as DNA, the CDR3 is TGCGCCAGCAGCTTCGGGGATAGATTGAACACTGAAGCTTTCTTT. This sequence encodes CASSFGDRLNTEAFF.